This is a list of T cell receptor beta chains from one sample in a study of post-analysis software for immune sequencing data. TCRdb re-derived calls from the PCR reads in MiXCR, one entry per CDR3 protein. The sample lists roughly 170,000 distinct CDR3 sequences, 30% occurring once. The sequenced sample was blood. These TCRs come from a girl aged 5-17 years with multiple sclerosis. Both conserved end residues are part of each CDR3. The order of the fields is clone size, J gene, D gene, V gene, CDR3 DNA, CDR3 protein. D genes are given only for firm matches. The size entry is marked missing in some rows and otherwise reads once, few, many or a size class.

>many|TRBJ2-1|TRBD1|TRBV28
TGTGCCAGCAGTTCAAGACAGGGGATCTACAATGAGCAGTTCTTC
CASSSRQGIYNEQFF
>many|TRBJ2-7|TRBD2|TRBV7-7
TGTGCTAGCAGCCGAGCGGGAGGTGGCGAGCAGTACTTC
CASSRAGGGEQYF
>many|TRBJ2-7|.|TRBV13
TGTGCCAGCAGCTTAGGCCCAGGGAACGAGCAGTACTTC
CASSLGPGNEQYF
>.|TRBJ2-7|TRBD2|TRBV14
TGTGCCAGCAGCCAAACGGACTACGGGGAGGGCGAGCAGTACTTC
CASSQTDYGEGEQYF
>many|TRBJ2-7|TRBD2|TRBV11-1
TGTGCCAGCAGCAAACCCGGGACTAGCGGGTCCTACGAGCAGTACTTC
CASSKPGTSGSYEQYF
>many|TRBJ2-1|.|TRBV5-1
TGCGCCAGCAGCCCGGACTCCGGCTCCTACAATGAGCAGTTCTTC
CASSPDSGSYNEQFF
>.|TRBJ1-2|.|TRBV5-1
TGCGCCAGCAGCTTGGCCATAGGGACGGACCCCTATGGCTACACCTTC
CASSLAIGTDPYGYTF
>many|TRBJ1-2|TRBD1|TRBV6-5
TGTGCCAGCAGTTACTCGGGGACAGGGGCATTCTATGGCTACACCTTC
CASSYSGTGAFYGYTF
>many|TRBJ2-4|TRBD2|TRBV28
TGTGCCAGCAGTCCCCTCGGACTAGCGGGAGCTTGGGAAACCAAAAACATTCAGTACTTC
CASSPLGLAGAWETKNIQYF
>.|TRBJ2-5|TRBD2|TRBV7-2
TGTGCCAGCAGTCGACTAGCGGGAGCCGGAGAGACCCAGTACTTC
CASSRLAGAGETQYF
>.|TRBJ2-7|TRBD1|TRBV7-9
TGTGCCAGCAGCTTCCCTGGACAGGGGTACGAGCAGTACTTC
CASSFPGQGYEQYF
>.|TRBJ1-1|.|TRBV6-4
TGTGCCAGCAGTGAGGGTATCGGAAGGAACACTGAAGCTTTCTTT
CASSEGIGRNTEAFF
>many|TRBJ1-2|.|TRBV29-1
TGCAGCGCCACGGACAGCTATGGCTACACCTTC
CSATDSYGYTF